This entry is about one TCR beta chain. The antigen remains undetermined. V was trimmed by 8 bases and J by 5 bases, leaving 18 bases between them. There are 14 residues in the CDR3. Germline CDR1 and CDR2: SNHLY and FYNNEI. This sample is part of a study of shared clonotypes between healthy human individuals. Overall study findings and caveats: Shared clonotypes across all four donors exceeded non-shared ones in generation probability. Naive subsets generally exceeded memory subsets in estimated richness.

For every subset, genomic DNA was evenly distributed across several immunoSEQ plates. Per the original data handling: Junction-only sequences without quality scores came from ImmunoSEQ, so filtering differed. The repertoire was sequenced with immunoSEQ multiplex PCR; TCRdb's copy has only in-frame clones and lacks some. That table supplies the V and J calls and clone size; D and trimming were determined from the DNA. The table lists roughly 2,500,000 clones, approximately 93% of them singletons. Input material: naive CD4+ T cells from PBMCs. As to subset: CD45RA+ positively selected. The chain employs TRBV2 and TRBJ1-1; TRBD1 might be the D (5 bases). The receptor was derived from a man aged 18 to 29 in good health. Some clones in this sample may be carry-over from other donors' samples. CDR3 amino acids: CASEVGGWGTEAFF. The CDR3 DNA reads TGTGCCAGCGAGGTCGGAGGGTGGGGGACTGAAGCTTTCTTT.